A single sample gave rise to the 21 T cell receptor beta chains below, sequenced in a study of cytomegalovirus exposure and HLA in healthy donors. The PCR used 60 Vbeta and 13 Jbeta primers. Some clones are missing from TCRdb's copy, which holds only in-frame ones; the method was immunoSEQ multiplex PCR. The sample carries 130,000 or so clones, over 65% recorded once. Input material: PBMCs. The receptors here all came from a young man in good health and CMV-seropositive.

V usage is TRBV9 and J usage is TRBJ2-1; TRBD2 agrees at 8 bases. The V gene end was trimmed by 3 bases and the J gene end by 7 bases; junction bases not matched to a gene: 9. CDR3 length equals 15 residues. Germline CDR1 reads SGDLS; CDR2 reads YYNGEE. DNA of the CDR3: TGTGCCAGCAGCGCCGGGACTAGAGATAGTAATGAGCAGTTCTTC. As protein: CASSAGTRDSNEQFF.

This clone showed up just a few times. The rearrangement links TRBV11-2 to TRBJ2-3; no firm D call. CDR3 size: 15 residues. Trimming shortened V by 2 bases and J by 0 bases, and 9 bases separated the two germline ends. CDR1 SGHAT and CDR2 FQNNGV come from the germline V gene. The CDR3: CASSLMPTSTDTQYF. Here the CDR3 DNA reads TGTGCCAGCAGCTTAATGCCGACTAGCACAGATACGCAGTATTTT.

This chain connects TRBV21-1 to TRBJ2-7; the table's D call TRBD2 went unverified against the DNA. TRBV21-1 counts as a pseudogene. This CDR3 has 16 residues. CDR3 nucleotides: TGTGCCAGCACCCCGTCCGGGACTAGCGATTACTACGAGCAGTACTTC. It encodes CASTPSGTSDYYEQYF.

The chain combines TRBV28 with TRBJ2-7; D gene unclear. The CDR3 has 14 residues. Trimming took off 6 bases at V and 0 bases at J, with 12 bases between the two ends. Germline-derived CDR1 and CDR2 are MDHEN and SYDVKM. DNA of the CDR3: TGTGCCAGCAGGGCGTCGCGGCCCTCCTACGAGCAGTACTTC. It specifies CASRASRPSYEQYF.

The rearrangement joins TRBV18 to TRBJ1-3; D might be TRBD1 (6 bases). The V end lost 1 base, the J end lost 5 bases, and 15 bases lay between the germline ends. In germline, CDR1 is KGHSH, CDR2 LQKENI. The length of the CDR3 is 16 residues. CDR3 nucleotides: TGTGCCAGCTCACCACAGACTTTGACAGGTCGAAACACCATATATTTT. This gives the protein CASSPQTLTGRNTIYF. The full variable domain, its missing parts supplied by reference TRBV18 and TRBJ1-3, is NAGVMQNPRHLVRRRGQEARLRCSPMKGHSHVYWYRQLPEEGLKFMVYLQKENIIDESGMPKERFSAEFPKEGPSILRIQQVVRGDSAAYFCASSPQTLTGRNTIYFGEGSWLTVV.

The chain uses TRBV9 and TRBJ2-5; 8 bases agree with TRBD2. V trimming: 0 bases; J trimming: 1 base; junction bases outside the gene matches: 8. In germline, CDR1 is SGDLS, CDR2 YYNGEE. The CDR3 sequence is 17 residues long. This CDR3 is CASSVALSGGFQETQYF. CDR3 DNA: TGTGCCAGCAGCGTAGCTTTGAGCGGGGGATTCCAAGAGACCCAGTACTTC.

The chain has TRBV6-1 and TRBJ1-4; 9 nucleotides line up with TRBD1. The CDR3 has 15 amino acids. Germline V CDR1 and CDR2: MNHNS, SASEGT. V trimming: 4 bases; J trimming: 7 bases; junction bases outside the gene matches: 7. The CDR3 reads CASSARDRVREKLFF. The CDR3 DNA follows: TGTGCCAGCAGTGCCCGGGACAGGGTACGTGAAAAACTGTTTTTT.

The chain has TRBV7-3 and TRBJ2-2, with D possibly matching TRBD2 (6 bases). CDR3 size: 15 residues. Germline V CDR1 and CDR2: SGHTA, FQGTGA. The ends were cut back, 4 bases at V and 6 bases at J, with 15 bases in the middle. The CDR3 DNA reads TGTGCCAGCAGCTATCACCAGGGCGGGGCCGGGGAGCTGTTTTTT. It encodes CASSYHQGGAGELFF.

This clone was recorded a few times. The chain links TRBV6-5 to TRBJ2-7; unclear D gene. Trimming removed 0 bases from V and 0 bases from J, with 12 bases in between. Germline V gene data show CDR1 as MNHEY and CDR2 as SVGAGI. The CDR3 runs 16 residues. The CDR3 nucleotides are TGTGCCAGCAGTTACTCGAGGCCGTGGTTCTCCTACGAGCAGTACTTC. Its translation: CASSYSRPWFSYEQYF.

In DNA, the CDR3 is TGTGCCAGCAGTTCCACGGACAGTTACGAGCAGTACTTC. Amino acids: CASSSTDSYEQYF. The chain couples TRBV28 to TRBJ2-7; D perhaps matches TRBD1 (6 bases). There are 13 residues in the CDR3. Germline V gene data show CDR1 as MDHEN and CDR2 as SYDVKM. V shed 4 bases and J shed 4 bases, with 11 bases lying between them.

This chain uses TRBV7-9 with TRBJ2-3; D perhaps matches TRBD2 (5 bases). Germline values: CDR1 SEHNR, CDR2 FQNEAQ (reference sequence). Deletions cut 5 bases from V and 2 bases from J, with 14 bases between. CDR3 length equals 15 residues. Here the CDR3 reads CASSPSGTSTDTQYF. CDR3 in DNA: TGTGCCAGCAGCCCCTCGGGAACGTCCACAGATACGCAGTATTTT.

This sequence joins TRBV5-1 and TRBJ2-1; 11 positions match TRBD2. The CDR3 runs 17 residues. Trimming took 3 bases from V and 6 from J; bases not matched to a gene: 11. The germline gives CDR1 SGHRS, CDR2 YFSETQ. The CDR3 region is CASSWGGSGRAGNEQFF. The CDR3 DNA follows: TGCGCCAGCAGCTGGGGGGGTAGCGGGAGGGCCGGCAATGAGCAGTTCTTC. Supplemented by reference TRBV5-1 and TRBJ2-1, the full variable domain reads KAGVTQTPRYLIKTRGQQVTLSCSPISGHRSVSWYQQTPGQGLQFLFEYFSETQRNKGNFPGRFSGRQFSNSRSEMNVSTLELGDSALYLCASSWGGSGRAGNEQFFGPGTRLTVL.

The chain carries TRBV28 and TRBJ2-5; 7 nucleotides agree with TRBD1. The CDR3 loop spans 14 amino acids. The V segment lost 3 bases and the J segment 4 bases; nucleotides outside the gene matches: 5. Germline V gives CDR1 MDHEN, CDR2 SYDVKM. DNA for the CDR3: TGTGCCAGCAGTTTTAACAGACAGGGAGAGACCCAGTACTTC. Translation: CASSFNRQGETQYF.

The CDR3 coding sequence is TGCGCCAGCAGCTGGCCTCCGGGACAGGGGTCTCTGAACACCGGGGAGCTGTTTTTT. Its translation: CASSWPPGQGSLNTGELFF. V gene TRBV5-1 combines with J gene TRBJ2-2; 10 bases fit TRBD1. Germline CDR1 SGHRS, CDR2 YFSETQ. The V gene end was trimmed by 3 bases and the J gene end by 1 base; junction bases not matched to a gene: 12. The CDR3 length is 19 residues.

V is TRBV7-2 and J is TRBJ2-3; 9 bases map to TRBD1. The germline CDR1 and CDR2 sequences are SGHTA and FQGNSA. The junction had 7 bases not matched to a gene; V was cut back by 1 base and J by 5 bases. This CDR3 has 16 residues. The CDR3 loop reads CASSLEHRGRRDTQYF. As DNA, the CDR3 is TGTGCCAGCAGCTTAGAGCACAGGGGGCGGCGAGATACGCAGTATTTT. Based on the CDR3 plus reference TRBV7-2 and TRBJ2-3, the full variable domain is GAGVSQSPSNKVTEKGKDVELRCDPISGHTALYWYRQSLGQGLEFLIYFQGNSAPDKSGLPSDRFSAERTGGSVSTLTIQRTQQEDSAVYLCASSLEHRGRRDTQYFGPGTRLTVL.

In regard to this clone: The identical CDR3 is also encoded by other nucleotide sequences in the sample. The CDR3 loop is CASSPPGQPYEQYF. In DNA form, the CDR3 reads TGTGCCAGCTCACCACCGGGACAGCCCTACGAGCAGTACTTC. The chain uses TRBV18 and TRBJ2-7; 7 bases map to TRBD1. This CDR3 spans 14 amino acids. V shed 0 bases and J 2 bases; nucleotides not matched to a gene: 1. Germline V lookup: CDR1 KGHSH, CDR2 LQKENI.

A word on this clone: The same CDR3 also results from other DNA sequences found in this sample. CDR3: CASSESGLDQPQHF. The CDR3 DNA reads TGCGCCAGCAGTGAGTCCGGACTGGACCAGCCCCAGCATTTT. The genes are TRBV10-2 and TRBJ1-5; D is uncertain. This CDR3 has 14 residues. CDR1 and CDR2 from the germline V gene are WSHSY and SAAADI. Trimming pared 0 bases from V and 7 bases from J, leaving 10 bases between.

The chain is built from TRBV20-1 and TRBJ2-1; 10 bases fit TRBD1. The ends lost 3 bases at V and 16 bases at J; junction bases unmatched: 6. The CDR3 is made up of 11 amino acids. CDR1 and CDR2 (germline): DFQATT, SNEGSKA (reference sequence). CDR3 nucleotides: TGCAGTGCTAGCACCGGGACAGGGGTTTTCTTC. Translating gives CSASTGTGVFF.

V usage is TRBV6-1 and J usage is TRBJ2-7; maybe TRBD2 (6 bases). Germline loops: CDR1 MNHNS, CDR2 SASEGT. The CDR3 is 12 residues long. Trimming stripped 4 bases from V and 4 bases from J, with 8 bases between. CDR3 coding DNA: TGTGCCAGCAGTGGGAGGGGTTACGAGCAGTACTTC. Translated, it gives CASSGRGYEQYF.

The rearrangement uses TRBV7-2 and TRBJ2-1; the D gene is possibly TRBD1 (7 bases). The CDR3 contains 17 residues. Trimming cost V 5 bases and J 9 bases, with 26 bases left between them. Germline loops: CDR1 SGHTA, CDR2 FQGNSA. DNA for the CDR3: TGTGCCAGCAGCCCCCGCGGCAGGGGGGTACTTACAAGTGAGCAGTTCTTC. As protein: CASSPRGRGVLTSEQFF.

There are many counts of this clone. This chain joins TRBV11-3 and TRBJ1-2, with 8 bases lining up with TRBD1. The CDR3 runs to 17 residues. Germline V gives CDR1 SGHNT, CDR2 YENEEA. V lost 1 base and J lost 2; bases outside the gene matches: 9. The CDR3 here is CASSLVPLRQGNYGYTF. In nucleotides, the CDR3 is TGTGCCAGCAGCTTAGTCCCCCTCAGACAGGGGAACTATGGCTACACCTTC.